The TCR beta chain described here comes from a study of cytomegalovirus exposure and HLA in healthy donors. The germline V gene encodes CDR1 MNHEY and CDR2 SMNVEV (reference sequence). V was shortened by 3 bases and J by 1 base, with 12 bases between the two germline ends. The CDR3 is 15 amino acids. Amplification used 60 Vbeta primers and 13 Jbeta primers. The table came from immunoSEQ multiplex PCR; TCRdb's copy has only in-frame clones and leaves some out. The sample includes approximately 160,000 clones, approximately 78% of them seen just once. The sample taken for sequencing was PBMCs. The sequence came from a woman aged 18-35 years in good health and CMV-seronegative. This chain uses TRBV27 with TRBJ1-1; possible D gene TRBD1, 6 bases. The CDR3 bases are TGTGCCAGCAGTTTTTTTGGACAGCAGAACACTGAAGCTTTCTTT. Its protein is CASSFFGQQNTEAFF.